Shown below are 12 T cell receptor beta chains from a single sample sequenced in a study of T-cell memory formation after mild COVID-19. TCRdb processed the 5' RACE reads anew with MiXCR; each CDR3 protein has one entry. This table holds more than 350,000 distinct CDR3 sequences, approximately 15% found once. Sequencing was done on a sample of PBMCs or a T cell subset sorted from them (not recorded which). The origin of the receptors is a man between 18 and 29 years old who had mild COVID-19 (a few samples of this study predate the infection). Cell type and time point are not known.

The chain recombines TRBV10-3 with TRBJ1-3; D not certain. The CDR3 length is 11 residues. Trimming took off 4 bases at V and 8 bases at J, with 6 bases between the two ends. Germline CDR1 ENHRY, CDR2 SYGVKD. CDR3 bases: TGTGCCATCAGTGCTGGGTACACCATATATTTT. Translated, it gives CAISAGYTIYF.

This clonotype has only a few counts. In nucleotides, the CDR3 is TGTGCCAGCAGTTCGACCCGGGACAAGTCCGAAAAACTGTTTTTT. Translated, it gives CASSSTRDKSEKLFF. The V and J genes are TRBV25-1 and TRBJ1-4; TRBD1 might be the D (6 bases). Germline CDR1 and CDR2: MGHDK and SYGVNS. CDR3 size: 15 residues. V lost 5 bases and J 8 bases, leaving 18 bases between the germline ends.

In this sample, this clonotype turned up a few times. The rearrangement uses TRBV12-3 or TRBV12-4 and TRBJ2-1; D is possibly TRBD2 (6 bases). This CDR3 comprises 13 residues. V gave up 5 bases and J gave up 9 bases, with 14 bases separating them. CDR3 region: CASSMTSFGEQFF. In DNA, the CDR3 is TGTGCCAGCAGTATGACTAGTTTCGGTGAGCAGTTCTTC.

This chain's CDR3 is CASSLGVEGGTGELFF. CDR3 in DNA: TGCGCCAGCAGCTTGGGGGTCGAGGGAGGCACCGGGGAGCTGTTTTTT. This chain uses TRBV5-1 with TRBJ2-2; a possible D gene is TRBD2 (6 bases). The length of the CDR3 is 16 residues. The germline CDR1 and CDR2 sequences are SGHRS and YFSETQ. V was pared by 0 bases and J by 4 bases, with 13 bases between.

The rearrangement links TRBV5-4 to TRBJ2-5; TRBD2 matches at 14 bases. The germline gives CDR1 SGHNT, CDR2 YYREEE (reference sequence). Losses at the gene ends were 4 bases for V and 0 bases for J; bases not matched to a gene: 8. The CDR3 contains 18 residues. As DNA, the CDR3 is TGTGCCAGCAGCCGCGGGACTAGCGGGGGAGGGTACCAAGAGACCCAGTACTTC. This translates into CASSRGTSGGGYQETQYF.

This sequence joins TRBV4-2 and TRBJ2-5; D possibly corresponds to TRBD2 (6 bases). Trimming took off 1 base at V and 1 base at J, with 19 bases between the two ends. Germline V lookup: CDR1 LGHNA, CDR2 YNFKEQ. The length of the CDR3 is 18 residues. CDR3 region: CASSQGVNPSAGQETQYF. The CDR3 coding sequence is TGTGCCAGCAGCCAAGGGGTCAATCCTAGCGCGGGCCAAGAGACCCAGTACTTC.

This clonotype was picked up a small number of times. This chain joins TRBV5-1 and TRBJ2-7; D might be TRBD1 (5 bases). Germline V lookup: CDR1 SGHRS, CDR2 YFSETQ. CDR3 length: 13 amino acids. V dropped 1 base and J dropped 2 bases, with 7 bases sitting between them. This CDR3 is CASSLSRAYEQYF. The DNA of the CDR3 is TGCGCCAGCAGCTTGAGCAGGGCCTACGAGCAGTACTTC.

The rearrangement uses TRBV18 and TRBJ1-1, with TRBD1 matching 10 bases. The length of the CDR3 is 13 residues. Trimming at V came to 2 bases and at J to 10 bases, leaving 4 bases not matched to a gene. Germline values: CDR1 KGHSH, CDR2 LQKENI. CDR3 sequence: CASSPSDRGAAFF. The DNA for the CDR3 is TGTGCCAGCTCACCATCGGACAGGGGGGCAGCTTTCTTT.

The table lists this clonotype with many counts. The chain employs TRBV10-3 and TRBJ2-2; 12 bases are a match to TRBD2. V shed 2 bases and J 0 bases; nucleotides not matched to a gene: 13. Germline CDR1 reads ENHRY; CDR2 reads SYGVKD. The CDR3 totals 21 residues. DNA for the CDR3: TGTGCCATCAGTGAGCTTAAAGAGTCGACTAGCGGGGGCGCGAACACCGGGGAGCTGTTTTTT. This sequence encodes CAISELKESTSGGANTGELFF.

V usage is TRBV12-5 and J usage is TRBJ1-5; tentative D call: TRBD1 (6 bases). Germline CDR1 is LGHNT and CDR2 is FRNRAP. Trimming removed 0 bases at V and 2 bases at J, with 14 bases between. The CDR3 runs 17 residues. The CDR3 spells CASGLVLGRGGNQPQHF. As DNA, the CDR3 is TGTGCTAGTGGTTTGGTACTTGGCAGGGGCGGCAATCAGCCCCAGCATTTT.

This clonotype was counted only a few times. The rearrangement links TRBV6-5 to TRBJ1-1; D unclear. The CDR3 sequence is 16 residues long. The germline V gene has CDR1 MNHEY and CDR2 SVGAGI. Trimming took off 2 bases at V and 1 base at J, with 14 bases between the two ends. The CDR3 loop reads CASSYGLRGRNTEAFF. Here the CDR3 DNA reads TGTGCCAGCAGTTACGGACTTCGGGGTAGGAACACTGAAGCTTTCTTT.

This clonotype was seen only a few times. The chain uses TRBV5-1 and TRBJ2-7, with 7 bases aligning to TRBD1. CDR3 length: 14 amino acids. The germline CDR1 and CDR2 sequences are SGHRS and YFSETQ. After removal of 2 bases from V and 7 bases from J, the junction contained 9 bases not matched to a gene. The CDR3 here is CASSLRQGPREQYF. The CDR3 nucleotides read TGCGCCAGCAGCTTACGACAGGGTCCACGGGAGCAGTACTTC.